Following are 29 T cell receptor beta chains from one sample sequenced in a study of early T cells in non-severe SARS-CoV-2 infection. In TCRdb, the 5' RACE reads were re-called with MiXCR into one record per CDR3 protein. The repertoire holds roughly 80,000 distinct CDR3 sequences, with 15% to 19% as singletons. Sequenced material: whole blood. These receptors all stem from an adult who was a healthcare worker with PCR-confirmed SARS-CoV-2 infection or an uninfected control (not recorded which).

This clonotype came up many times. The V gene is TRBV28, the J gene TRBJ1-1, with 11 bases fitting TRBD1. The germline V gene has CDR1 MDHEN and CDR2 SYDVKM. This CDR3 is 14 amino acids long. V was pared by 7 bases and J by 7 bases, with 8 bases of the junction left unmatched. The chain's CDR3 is CASNLRTGGYEAFF. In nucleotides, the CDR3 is TGTGCCAGCAACTTGAGGACAGGGGGCTATGAAGCTTTCTTT.

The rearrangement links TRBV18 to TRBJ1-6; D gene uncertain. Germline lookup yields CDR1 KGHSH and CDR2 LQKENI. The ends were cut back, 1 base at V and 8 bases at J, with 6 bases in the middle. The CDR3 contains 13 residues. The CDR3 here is CASSPLEDSPLHF. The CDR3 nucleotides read TGTGCCAGCTCACCACTGGAGGATTCACCCCTCCACTTT.

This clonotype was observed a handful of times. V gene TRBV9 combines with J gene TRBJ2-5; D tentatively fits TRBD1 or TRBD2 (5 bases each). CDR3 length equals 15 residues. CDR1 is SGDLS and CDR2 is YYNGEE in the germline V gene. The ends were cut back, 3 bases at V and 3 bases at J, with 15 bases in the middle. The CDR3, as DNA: TGTGCCAGCAGCGCCGGGGACGGACCCAAAGAGACCCAGTACTTC. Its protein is CASSAGDGPKETQYF. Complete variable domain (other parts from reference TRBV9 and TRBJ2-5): DSGVTQTPKHLITATGQRVTLRCSPRSGDLSVYWYQQSLDQGLQFLIQYYNGEERAKGNILERFSAQQFPDLHSELNLSSLELGDSALYFCASSAGDGPKETQYFGPGTRLLVL.

CDR3 nucleotide sequence: TGCAGCGTTGACATGGGAGCTTTCTTT. This codes for CSVDMGAFF. The chain combines TRBV29-1 with TRBJ1-1; no clear D gene. The CDR3 consists of 9 residues. V was shortened by 3 bases and J by 10 bases, with 6 bases between the two germline ends. Germline V gene data show CDR1 as SQVTM and CDR2 as ANQGSEA.

The DNA of the CDR3 is TGTGCCAGCAGCTTAGAAGGACTAGATACGCAGTATTTT. It is translated as CASSLEGLDTQYF. The chain combines TRBV7-9 with TRBJ2-3, with TRBD2 as a possible D gene (5 bases). Trimming pared 1 base from V and 5 bases from J, leaving 7 bases between. Looked up from germline, CDR1 is SEHNR and CDR2 is FQNEAQ (reference sequence). CDR3 length equals 13 residues. Variable domain in full (rest from reference TRBV7-9 and TRBJ2-3): DTGVSQNPRHKITKRGQNVTFRCDPISEHNRLYWYRQTLGQGPEFLTYFQNEAQLEKSRLLSDRFSAERPKGSFSTLEIQRTEQGDSAMYLCASSLEGLDTQYFGPGTRLTVL.

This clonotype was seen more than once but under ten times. For the CDR3, the DNA is TGCAGCGTTGGACAGAGGGGGCTGGGCTATGGCTACACCTTC. Amino acid sequence: CSVGQRGLGYGYTF. The V and J genes are TRBV29-1 and TRBJ1-2; 7 bases are a match to TRBD1. The V segment lost 4 bases and the J segment 4 bases; nucleotides outside the gene matches: 9. Germline CDR1 SQVTM, CDR2 ANQGSEA. The CDR3 consists of 14 residues.

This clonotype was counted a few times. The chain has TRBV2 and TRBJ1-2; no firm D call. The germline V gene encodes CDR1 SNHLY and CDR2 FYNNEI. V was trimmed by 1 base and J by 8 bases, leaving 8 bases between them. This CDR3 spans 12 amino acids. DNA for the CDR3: TGTGCCAGCAGTGAAGTCGGCCCGGGCTACACCTTC. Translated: CASSEVGPGYTF.

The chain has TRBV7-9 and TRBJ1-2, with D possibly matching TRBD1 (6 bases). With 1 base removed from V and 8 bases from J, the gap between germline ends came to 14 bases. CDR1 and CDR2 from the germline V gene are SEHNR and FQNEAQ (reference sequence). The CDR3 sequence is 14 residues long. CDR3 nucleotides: TGTGCCAGCAGCTTAGGGCAGGGGATTGGAGGCTACACCTTC. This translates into CASSLGQGIGGYTF. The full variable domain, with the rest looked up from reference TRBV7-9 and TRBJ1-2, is DTGVSQNPRHKITKRGQNVTFRCDPISEHNRLYWYRQTLGQGPEFLTYFQNEAQLEKSRLLSDRFSAERPKGSFSTLEIQRTEQGDSAMYLCASSLGQGIGGYTFGSGTRLTVV.

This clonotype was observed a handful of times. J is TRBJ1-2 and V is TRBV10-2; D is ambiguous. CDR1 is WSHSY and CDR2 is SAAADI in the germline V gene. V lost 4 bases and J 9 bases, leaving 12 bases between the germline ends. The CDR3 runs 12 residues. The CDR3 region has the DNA TGCGCCAGCAGTGGTTCGCTCCTCAGCTACACCTTC. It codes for CASSGSLLSYTF.

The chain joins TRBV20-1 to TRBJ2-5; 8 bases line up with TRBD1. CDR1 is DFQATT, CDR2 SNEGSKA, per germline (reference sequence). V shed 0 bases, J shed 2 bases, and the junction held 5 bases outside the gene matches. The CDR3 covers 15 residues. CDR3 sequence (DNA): TGCAGTGCTAGAGATATCAGGACAGGGCAAGAGACCCAGTACTTC. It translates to CSARDIRTGQETQYF.

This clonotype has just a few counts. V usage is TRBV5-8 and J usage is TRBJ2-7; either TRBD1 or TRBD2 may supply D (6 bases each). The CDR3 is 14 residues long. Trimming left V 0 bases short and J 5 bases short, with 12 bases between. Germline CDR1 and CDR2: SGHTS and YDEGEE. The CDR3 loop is CASSLGGARHEQYF. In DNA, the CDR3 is TGTGCCAGCAGCTTGGGGGGGGCGAGGCACGAGCAGTACTTC.

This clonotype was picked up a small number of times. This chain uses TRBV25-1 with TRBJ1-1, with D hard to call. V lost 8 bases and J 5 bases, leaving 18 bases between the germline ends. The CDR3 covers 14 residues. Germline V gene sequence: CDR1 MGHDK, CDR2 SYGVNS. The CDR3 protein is CASSPHGEWTEAFF. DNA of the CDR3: TGTGCCAGCTCACCACACGGGGAGTGGACTGAAGCTTTCTTT.

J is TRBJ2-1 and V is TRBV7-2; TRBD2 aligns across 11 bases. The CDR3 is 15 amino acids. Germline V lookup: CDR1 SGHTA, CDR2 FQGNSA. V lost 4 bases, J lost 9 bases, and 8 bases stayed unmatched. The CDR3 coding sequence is TGTGCCAGCAGCTCACTAGCGGGAGCTAGGGTTGAGCAGTTCTTC. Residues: CASSSLAGARVEQFF.

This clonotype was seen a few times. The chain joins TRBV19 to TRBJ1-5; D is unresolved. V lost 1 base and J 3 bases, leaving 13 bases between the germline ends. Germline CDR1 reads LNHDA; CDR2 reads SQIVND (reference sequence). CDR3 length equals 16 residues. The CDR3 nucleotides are TGTGCCAGTAGTATAGGTCTAGCGGCAGTCAATCAGCCCCAGCATTTT. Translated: CASSIGLAAVNQPQHF.

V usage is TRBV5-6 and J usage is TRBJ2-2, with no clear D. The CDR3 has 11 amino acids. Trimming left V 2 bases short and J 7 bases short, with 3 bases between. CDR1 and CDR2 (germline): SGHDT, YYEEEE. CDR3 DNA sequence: TGTGCCAGCAGCTTTGTCGGGGAGCTGTTTTTT. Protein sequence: CASSFVGELFF.

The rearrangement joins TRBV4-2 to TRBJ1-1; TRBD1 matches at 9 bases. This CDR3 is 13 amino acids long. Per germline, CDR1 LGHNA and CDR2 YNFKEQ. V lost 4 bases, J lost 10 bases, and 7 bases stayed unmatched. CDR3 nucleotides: TGTGCCAGCAGCCTCGGACAGGGGAATCGAGCTTTCTTT. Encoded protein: CASSLGQGNRAFF.

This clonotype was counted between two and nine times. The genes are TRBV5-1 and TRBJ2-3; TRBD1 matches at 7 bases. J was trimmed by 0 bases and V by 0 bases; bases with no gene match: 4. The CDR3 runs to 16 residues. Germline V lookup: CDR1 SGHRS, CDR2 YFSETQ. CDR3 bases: TGCGCCAGCAGCTTGGAGGGGGCCCGGAGCACAGATACGCAGTATTTT. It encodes CASSLEGARSTDTQYF. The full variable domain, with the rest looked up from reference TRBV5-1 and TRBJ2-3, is KAGVTQTPRYLIKTRGQQVTLSCSPISGHRSVSWYQQTPGQGLQFLFEYFSETQRNKGNFPGRFSGRQFSNSRSEMNVSTLELGDSALYLCASSLEGARSTDTQYFGPGTRLTVL.

CDR3 sequence: CASSLGGINNEQFF. The CDR3 DNA reads as TGTGCCAGCAGCTTGGGGGGCATCAACAATGAGCAGTTCTTC. The chain couples TRBV7-2 to TRBJ2-1; tentatively, D is TRBD1 or TRBD2 (6 bases each). The CDR3 runs to 14 residues. V was pared by 3 bases and J by 5 bases, with 11 bases between. Germline CDR1 reads SGHTA; CDR2 reads FQGNSA.

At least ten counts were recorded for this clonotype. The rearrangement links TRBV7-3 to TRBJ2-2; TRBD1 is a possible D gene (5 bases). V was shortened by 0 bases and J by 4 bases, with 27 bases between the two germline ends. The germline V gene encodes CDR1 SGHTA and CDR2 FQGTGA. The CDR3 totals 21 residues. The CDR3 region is CASSLTPLRTLRTLGTGELFF. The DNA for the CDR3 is TGTGCCAGCAGCTTAACCCCATTGAGGACATTGAGAACTTTAGGCACCGGGGAGCTGTTTTTT.

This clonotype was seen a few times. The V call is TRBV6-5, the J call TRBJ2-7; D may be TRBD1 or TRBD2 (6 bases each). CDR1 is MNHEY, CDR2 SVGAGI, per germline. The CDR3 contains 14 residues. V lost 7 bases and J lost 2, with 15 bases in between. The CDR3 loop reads CASNTGWGAYEQYF. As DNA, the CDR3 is TGTGCCAGCAACACAGGGTGGGGGGCCTACGAGCAGTACTTC.

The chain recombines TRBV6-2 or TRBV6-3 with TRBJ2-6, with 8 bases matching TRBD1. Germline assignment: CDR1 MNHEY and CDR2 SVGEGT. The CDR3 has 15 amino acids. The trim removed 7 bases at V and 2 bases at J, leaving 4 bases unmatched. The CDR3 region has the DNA TGTGCCAGCAACCTACAGGGGGCTGGGGCCAACGTCCTGACTTTC. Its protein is CASNLQGAGANVLTF.

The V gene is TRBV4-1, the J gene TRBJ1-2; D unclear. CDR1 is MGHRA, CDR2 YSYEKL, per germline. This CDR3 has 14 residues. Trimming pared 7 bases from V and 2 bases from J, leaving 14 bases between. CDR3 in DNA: TGCGCCAGCACCCCCCGCGGATCCAACTATGGCTACACCTTC. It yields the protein CASTPRGSNYGYTF.

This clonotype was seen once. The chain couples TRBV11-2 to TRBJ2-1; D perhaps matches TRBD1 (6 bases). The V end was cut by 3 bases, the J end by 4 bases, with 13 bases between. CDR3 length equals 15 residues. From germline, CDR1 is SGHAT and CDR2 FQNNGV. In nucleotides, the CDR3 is TGTGCCAGCAGCTTTCCCTCCGACAGGTACAATGAGCAGTTCTTC. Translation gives CASSFPSDRYNEQFF.

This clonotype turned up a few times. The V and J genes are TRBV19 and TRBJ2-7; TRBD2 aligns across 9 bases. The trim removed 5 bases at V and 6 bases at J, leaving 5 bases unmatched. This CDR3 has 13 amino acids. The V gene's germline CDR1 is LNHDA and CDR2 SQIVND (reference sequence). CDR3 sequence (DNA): TGTGCCAGTAGTCTGGCTAGCGGGACCGAGCAGTACTTC. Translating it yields CASSLASGTEQYF.

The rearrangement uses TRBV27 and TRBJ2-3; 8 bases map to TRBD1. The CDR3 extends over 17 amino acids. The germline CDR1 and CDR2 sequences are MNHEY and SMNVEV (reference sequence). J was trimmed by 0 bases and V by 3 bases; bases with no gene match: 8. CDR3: CASSLFQGAHSTDTQYF. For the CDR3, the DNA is TGTGCCAGCAGTTTGTTCCAGGGGGCGCATAGCACAGATACGCAGTATTTT.

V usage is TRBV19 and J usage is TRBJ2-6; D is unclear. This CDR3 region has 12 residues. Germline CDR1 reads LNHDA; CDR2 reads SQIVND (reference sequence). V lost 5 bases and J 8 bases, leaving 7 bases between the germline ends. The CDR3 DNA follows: TGTGCCAGTAGTCTCCGTTCCAACGTCCTGACTTTC. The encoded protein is CASSLRSNVLTF.

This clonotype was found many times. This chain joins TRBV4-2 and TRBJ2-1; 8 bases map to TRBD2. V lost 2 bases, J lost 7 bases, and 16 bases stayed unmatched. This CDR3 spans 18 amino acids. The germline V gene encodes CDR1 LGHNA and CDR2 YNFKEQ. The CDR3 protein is CASSQRVPSGPTSNEQFF. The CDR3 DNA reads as TGTGCCAGCAGCCAAAGAGTTCCTAGCGGGCCGACGTCTAATGAGCAGTTCTTC.

The CDR3 DNA reads as TGCAGTGCCCAGACTAGCGGCGGCACAGATACGCAGTATTTT. This codes for CSAQTSGGTDTQYF. The V call is TRBV20-1, the J call TRBJ2-3; TRBD2 matches at 9 bases. The trim removed 6 bases at V and 1 base at J, leaving 5 bases unmatched. CDR1 and CDR2 from the germline V gene are DFQATT and SNEGSKA (reference sequence). The CDR3 consists of 14 residues.

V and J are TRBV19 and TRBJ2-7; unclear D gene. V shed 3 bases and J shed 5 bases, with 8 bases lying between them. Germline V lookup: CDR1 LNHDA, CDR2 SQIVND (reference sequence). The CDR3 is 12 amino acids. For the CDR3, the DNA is TGTGCCAGTAGTATTTCCACGAACGAGCAGTACTTC. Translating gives CASSISTNEQYF.